This record looks at one TCR beta chain sequence and its context. In the original processing: Amplification of reference gene primers was used by the study to estimate nucleated cell counts. Profiled with immunoSEQ multiplex PCR; TCRdb holds only in-frame clones, not every one. V and J calls and clone size are those listed in that table; D and trimming were worked out from the DNA. The table shows 75,000 to 95,000 clones, with over 90% occurring only once. This record comes from a study of blood T cell repertoires in COVID-19. Whole-study context: Sites in the United States, Italy and Spain provided acute and convalescent COVID-19 samples. PBMCs, B-cell-depleted T cells, or T cells provided the cDNA or gDNA that made up the material.

The germline gives CDR1 SGHNT, CDR2 YYREEE (reference sequence). V was clipped by 3 bases and J by 0 bases, with 14 bases between them. The CDR3 covers 16 residues. This receptor was taken from a man aged 55 to 70 with acute or convalescent COVID-19. The chain joins TRBV5-4 to TRBJ2-3, with TRBD2 as a possible D gene (6 bases). Sequenced sample: peripheral blood. This CDR3 reads CASSSGLAVSTDTQYF. In DNA, the CDR3 is TGTGCCAGCAGCTCAGGCTTAGCGGTTAGCACAGATACGCAGTATTTT.